This TCR beta chain was obtained from a study of OX40 agonist ivuxolimab in advanced cancers. Background on the study: Of the participants, 35% to 50% had some prior anti-PD-1, anti-PD-L1 or anti-CTLA-4 therapy, which was allowed.

Comments on this clone: Its antigen remains unidentified.

The method was immunoSEQ multiplex PCR; TCRdb's version includes in-frame clones alone and lacks a portion of them. The top ten hold less than 70% of the sample, which has approximately 20,000 clones, 70% to 90% seen once. Regarding the study as a whole: Among T cells, CD8+ cells averaged more expanded clones than CD4+ cells.

Germline V gene sequence: CDR1 SGHAT, CDR2 FQNNGV. V shed 5 bases, J shed 3 bases, and the junction held 2 bases outside the gene matches. CDR3 size: 14 residues. This TCR was recovered from an adult with an advanced solid tumor such as melanoma, head and neck, liver or kidney cancer. The V gene is TRBV11-2, the J gene TRBJ1-4; 8 bases agree with TRBD1. This material consisted of CD4+ or CD8+ T cells sorted from blood, taken in a trial of the OX40 agonist ivuxolimab. DNA of the CDR3: TGTGCCAGCAGCCTACAGGGGGCTAATGAAAAACTGTTTTTT. It yields the protein CASSLQGANEKLFF.